This T cell receptor (beta chain) was captured in a study of shared clonotypes between healthy human individuals. In the study overall: A donor's plate count was three for CD4 naive and three for CD4 memory; CD8 naive had two and CD8 memory one.

Concerning this clone: Its antigen is unknown.

It was CD45RO-negative cells, positively selected for CCR7, that made up naive CD8 cells, with terminally differentiated effector memory CD45RA+ cells excluded. At the deep level, the assay was run. Here immunoSEQ multiplex PCR was the method, and the copy in TCRdb shows in-frame clones only, minus some. The sample comprises about 2.1 million clones, about 94% of which are singletons, and around 1.7% rests with the top ten. Regarding the study as a whole: Around 4.9% of naive CD4 clonotypes were shared across a handful of donors. Non-shared clonotypes had lower generation probabilities than clonotypes shared by all four sorted-subset donors.

The TCR comes from a man aged 18 to 30 in good health. Some clones in this sample may be carry-over from other donors' samples. The sequencing input was naive CD8+ T cells from PBMCs.

In nucleotides, the CDR3 is TGCGCCAGCAGCCAACCCCTCCGTCCCGGGACAGGGTCCCGCTTCCAAGAGACCCAGTACTTC. Residues: CASSQPLRPGTGSRFQETQYF. This chain connects TRBV4-1 to TRBJ2-5; 9 nucleotides align to TRBD1. This CDR3 has 21 amino acids. Germline lookup yields CDR1 MGHRA and CDR2 YSYEKL. Trimming removed 2 bases from V and 1 base from J; junction bases left unmatched: 20.